This TCR beta chain was profiled in a study of STAT5B mutations in CD4+ large granular lymphocyte leukemia. Germline CDR1 reads DFQATT; CDR2 reads SNEGSKA (reference sequence). V was shortened by 6 bases and J by 6 bases, with 12 bases between the two germline ends. The CDR3 sequence is 11 residues long. This table comes from immunoSEQ multiplex PCR, and its TCRdb copy is limited to in-frame clones, with some not included. Of about 32,000 clones listed, 70% to 85% are singletons. About this clone itself: The target antigen is unknown.

Study observations and caveats: Top patient clones used TRBV06 genes more often: 8/27 versus 2/35 in controls. Without HLA matching, higher CD4+ than CD8+ T-LGLL clonality could reflect small sample size. Main leukemic clonotypes were patient-specific, but around 25% appeared at low frequency elsewhere.

The rearrangement joins TRBV20-1 to TRBJ2-7; unclear D gene. Sequenced material: CD4+ T cells from blood buffy coats. This TCR derives from a human donor in good health. The CDR3 DNA is TGCAGTGCGCCCGCTGCCGCCGAGCAGTACTTC. Its translation is CSAPAAAEQYF.